This entry concerns a single TCR beta chain. The sample comes from a study of regulatory T cells in long-lasting Graves disease. Construction of TCR beta libraries relied on iRepertoire HTBI primers and on Arm-PCR targeting CDR3 regions. TCRdb reprocessed the multiplex PCR reads via MiXCR and lists one record per CDR3 protein. The profile shows 440,000 or so distinct CDR3 sequences, around 17% of them singletons. The CDR3 contains 14 residues. Time point given: newly diagnosed GD, antithyroid drugs for less than 3 months. The TCR library was prepared using RNA isolated from PBMCs. In addition, the sample was reused for a study of T cells in Graves' hyperthyroidism and ophthalmopathy.

Material: peripheral blood mononuclear cells (PBMCs), obtained at new diagnosis, from a patient treated with antithyroid drugs. The gene calls are TRBV12-3 or TRBV12-4 and TRBJ2-1; D call uncertain. The DNA end is a closer match to TRBJ2-5, so the J assignment may be wrong. The origin of this receptor is a woman in her 30s with Graves disease. CDR3 DNA sequence: TGTGCCAGCAGTTCCCCCGGACGAGCTGGGACCCAGTACTTC. It is translated as CASSSPGRAGTQYF.